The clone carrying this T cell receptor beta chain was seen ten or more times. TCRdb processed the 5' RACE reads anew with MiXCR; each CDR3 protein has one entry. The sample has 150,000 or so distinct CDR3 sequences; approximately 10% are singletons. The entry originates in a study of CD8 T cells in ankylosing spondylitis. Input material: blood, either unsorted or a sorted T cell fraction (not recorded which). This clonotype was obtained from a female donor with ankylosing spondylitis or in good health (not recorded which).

CDR3 amino acids: CASSLLRKDEAFF. CDR3 coding DNA: TGCGCCAGCAGCTTGCTCAGAAAAGATGAAGCTTTCTTT. This chain connects TRBV5-1 to TRBJ1-1; D unresolved. The germline V and J ends were trimmed by 1 base and 7 bases, with 11 bases remaining between them. The CDR3 consists of 13 residues. Germline loops: CDR1 SGHRS, CDR2 YFSETQ.